This TCR beta chain was sequenced for a study of blood T cell repertoires in COVID-19 (dated by TCRdb to the early 2020s). Describing the broader study: Samples covering the acute and convalescent phases of COVID-19 were provided by collaborators in the United States, Italy and Spain. Sample metadata almost always included a de-identified subject ID, COVID-19 status, age in years and sex. The dataset comprised deeply sampled blood TCRbeta repertoires from subjects exposed to, actively infected with, or recovered from COVID-19. The material from the prospective study consisted of cDNA or gDNA derived from T cells, B-cell-depleted T cells, or PBMCs. The samples were drawn from two sources: the first 160 participants of the ongoing ImmuneRACE study, and 1,000 to 1,500 subjects contributed by 6 global collaborators. The repertoires were made available in a free public database intended to serve as a resource for research on the immune response to SARS-CoV-2. Where HLA class I and class II types were available, the types were taken from metadata supplied by the sample provider, not from assay-based typing. General findings and caveats noted by the study authors: How much clinical and demographic metadata was included differed by source and by participant, and the metadata was provided uncurated.

Whole blood was collected in K2EDTA tubes by collaborating institutions according to the institutions' own protocols. For TCRbeta analysis, collaborators shipped samples in one of three forms: frozen whole blood, isolated PBMCs, or DNA extracted from either of those sample types. About this clone: No cognate antigen has been identified for it. Base qualities are not recorded, but no much larger clone differs from it by a single base.

The CDR3 starts with the cysteine, ends with the phenylalanine, and has 13 residues. Only the CDR3 DNA is retained, 39 bases long and in frame from the first base. The junction shows trimming of 5 bases on V and 8 bases on J, plus 13 bases between the germline ends. Taken from the germline V gene, the CDR1 and CDR2 loops are SGHVS and FQNEAQ. TCRbeta CDR3 regions were amplified from genomic DNA using the immunoSEQ Assay, a bias-controlled multiplex PCR. In the source study's methods: The number of nucleated cells in each sample was estimated from the amplification of reference gene primers within the assay. To quantify the absolute abundance of each unique TCRbeta CDR3 rearrangement, sequence reads were collapsed and filtered. For each sample, productive Simpson clonality was calculated as the square root of Simpson's diversity index across productive rearrangements. Not all clones reach the TCRdb copy of this immuneACCESS table, which keeps in-frame sequences only. Checked studies attribute under half of the gap to unresolved V genes and leave the rest unexplained. The D gene and trimming were derived from the DNA, and the V and J assignments and clone size from that table. The sample yields about 150,000 clones; 75% to 90% were counted once. The ten largest make up about 15% of the sample.

Sequenced input: peripheral blood. The clonotype originates from a woman aged 40 to 50 with acute or convalescent COVID-19. The chain is encoded by TRBV7-8 joined to TRBJ2-1, with TRBD2 tentatively as D gene (6 bases match). The CDR3 region reads CASSPGLRDEQFF. The nucleotide sequence reads TGTGCCAGCAGCCCGGGACTTCGCGATGAGCAGTTCTTC. The entire variable domain, with the stretches around the CDR3 drawn from the reference TRBV7-8 and TRBJ2-1 proteins, is GAGVSQSPRYKVAKRGQDVALRCDPISGHVSLFWYQQALGQGPEFLTYFQNEAQLDKSGLPSDRFFAERPEGSVSTLKIQRTQQEDSAVYLCASSPGLRDEQFFGPGTRLTVL.